This T cell receptor beta chain was sequenced in a study of Graves' ophthalmopathy and Graves' hyperthyroidism. The wider study: Investigators collected peripheral blood at initial diagnosis, before any treatment was given.

The TCR beta CDR3 regions underwent amplification from RNA transcripts. Amplification began with first-round RT-PCR using HTBI primers, then second-round multiplex PCR was performed. TCRdb called the multiplex PCR reads again in MiXCR, with one record for every CDR3 protein. The sample records more than 300,000 distinct CDR3 sequences, about a sixth being singletons. Patients newly diagnosed with hyperthyroidism, under 2 months' duration, were aged 18 to 65, the study reports. Sequenced: peripheral blood. The clonotype comes from an adult woman with stable Graves' hyperthyroidism.

Here the CDR3 DNA reads TGTGCCAGCAGTCCAGCCCGGCAGTTCTATGGCTACACCTTC. Its protein product is CASSPARQFYGYTF. The rearrangement uses TRBV12-3 or TRBV12-4 and TRBJ1-2; D remains ambiguous. The CDR3 loop spans 14 amino acids. The V and J ends lost 5 bases and 4 bases respectively, with 14 bases between them.